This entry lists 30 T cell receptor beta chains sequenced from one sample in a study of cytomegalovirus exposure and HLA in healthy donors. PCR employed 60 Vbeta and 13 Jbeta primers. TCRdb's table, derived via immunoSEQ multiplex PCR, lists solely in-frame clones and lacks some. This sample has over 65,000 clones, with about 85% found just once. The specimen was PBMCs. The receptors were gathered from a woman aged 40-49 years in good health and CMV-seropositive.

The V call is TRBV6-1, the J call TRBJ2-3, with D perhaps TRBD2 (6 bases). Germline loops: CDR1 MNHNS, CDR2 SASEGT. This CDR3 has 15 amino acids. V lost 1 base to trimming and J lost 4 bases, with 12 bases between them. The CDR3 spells CASSEVEGTPDTQYF. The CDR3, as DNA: TGTGCCAGCAGTGAAGTGGAGGGAACCCCAGATACGCAGTATTTT.

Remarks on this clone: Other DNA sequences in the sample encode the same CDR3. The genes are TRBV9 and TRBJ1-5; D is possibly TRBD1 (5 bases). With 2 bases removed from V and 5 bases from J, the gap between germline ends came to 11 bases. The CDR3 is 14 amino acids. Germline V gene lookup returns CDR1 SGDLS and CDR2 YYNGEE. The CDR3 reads CASSVGGGDQPQHF. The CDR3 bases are TGTGCCAGCAGCGTGGGTGGGGGGGATCAGCCCCAGCATTTT. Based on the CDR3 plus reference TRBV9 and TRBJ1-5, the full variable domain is DSGVTQTPKHLITATGQRVTLRCSPRSGDLSVYWYQQSLDQGLQFLIQYYNGEERAKGNILERFSAQQFPDLHSELNLSSLELGDSALYFCASSVGGGDQPQHFGDGTRLSIL.

The CDR3 sequence: CSVGGANEQFF. For the CDR3, the DNA is TGCAGCGTCGGGGGGGCCAATGAGCAGTTCTTC. The rearrangement uses TRBV29-1 and TRBJ2-1; 8 bases line up with TRBD2. J lost 6 bases, V lost 6 bases, and 1 base had no gene match. Per germline, CDR1 SQVTM and CDR2 ANQGSEA. This CDR3 has 11 amino acids.

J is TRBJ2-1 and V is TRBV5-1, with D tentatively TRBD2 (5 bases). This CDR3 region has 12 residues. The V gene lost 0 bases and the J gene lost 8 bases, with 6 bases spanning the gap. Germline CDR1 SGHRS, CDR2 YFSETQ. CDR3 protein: CASSLDGDEQFF. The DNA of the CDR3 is TGCGCCAGCAGCTTGGACGGGGATGAGCAGTTCTTC.

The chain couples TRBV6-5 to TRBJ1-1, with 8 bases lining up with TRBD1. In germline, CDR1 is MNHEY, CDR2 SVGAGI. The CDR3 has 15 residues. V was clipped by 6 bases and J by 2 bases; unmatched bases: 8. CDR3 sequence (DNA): TGTGCCAGCAGGCGACAGGGGTCCCCTAACACTGAAGCTTTCTTT. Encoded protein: CASRRQGSPNTEAFF.

The CDR3 DNA follows: TGTGCCATCAGTGATAAGGTGATACAGGGTAAAGATACGCAGTATTTT. This translates into CAISDKVIQGKDTQYF. This sequence joins TRBV10-3 and TRBJ2-3, with D perhaps TRBD1 (6 bases). The V end lost 3 bases, the J end lost 5 bases, and 18 bases lay between the germline ends. In germline, CDR1 is ENHRY, CDR2 SYGVKD. The CDR3 contains 16 residues.

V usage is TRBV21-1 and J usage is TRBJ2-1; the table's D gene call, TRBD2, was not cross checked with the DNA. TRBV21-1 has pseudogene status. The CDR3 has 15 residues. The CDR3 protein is CASSKAGGRALEQFF. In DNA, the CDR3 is TGTGCCAGCAGCAAAGCCGGCGGGAGGGCCCTTGAGCAGTTCTTC.

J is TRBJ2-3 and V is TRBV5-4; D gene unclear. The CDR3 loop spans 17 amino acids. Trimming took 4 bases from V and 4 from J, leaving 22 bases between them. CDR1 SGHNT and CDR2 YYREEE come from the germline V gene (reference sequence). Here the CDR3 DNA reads TGTGCCAGCAGCCCACCCCCTGGGCTGGCGATTCCAGATACGCAGTATTTT. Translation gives CASSPPPGLAIPDTQYF.

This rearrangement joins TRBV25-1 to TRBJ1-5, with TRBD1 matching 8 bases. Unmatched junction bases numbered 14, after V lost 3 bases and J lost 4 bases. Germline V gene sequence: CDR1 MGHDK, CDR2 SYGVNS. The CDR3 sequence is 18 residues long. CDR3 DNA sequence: TGTGCCAGCAGTGATAGTACAGGGGGGGATGGGGGGAATCAGCCCCAGCATTTT. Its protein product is CASSDSTGGDGGNQPQHF.

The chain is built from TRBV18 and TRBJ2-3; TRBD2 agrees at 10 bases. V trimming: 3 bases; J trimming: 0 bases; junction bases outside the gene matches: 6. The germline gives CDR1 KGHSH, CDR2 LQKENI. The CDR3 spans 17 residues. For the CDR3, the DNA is TGTGCCAGCTCACCGGGTAGCGGGGGGCCTAGCACAGATACGCAGTATTTT. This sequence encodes CASSPGSGGPSTDTQYF.

The CDR3 DNA is TGTGCCAGCAGCGTACCGCTCCAGACTAGCGGGAGGGGTGAGCAGTTCTTC. This sequence encodes CASSVPLQTSGRGEQFF. This chain joins TRBV9 and TRBJ2-1; the match to TRBD2 covers 14 bases. Per the germline V gene, CDR1 is SGDLS and CDR2 is YYNGEE. With 1 base clipped from V and 9 bases from J, the junction kept 9 bases outside the gene matches. The length of the CDR3 is 17 residues.

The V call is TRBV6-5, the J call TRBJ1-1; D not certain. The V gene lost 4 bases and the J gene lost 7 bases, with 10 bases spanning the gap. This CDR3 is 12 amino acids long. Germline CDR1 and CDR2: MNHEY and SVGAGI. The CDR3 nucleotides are TGTGCCAGCAGTTCTCCTCCGGGTGAAGCTTTCTTT. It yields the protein CASSSPPGEAFF.

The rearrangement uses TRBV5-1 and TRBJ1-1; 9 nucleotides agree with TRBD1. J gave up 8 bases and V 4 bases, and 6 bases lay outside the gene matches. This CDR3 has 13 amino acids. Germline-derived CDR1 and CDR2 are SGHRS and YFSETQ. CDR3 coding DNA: TGCGCCAGCAGCACACAGGGGGCAGCCGAAGCTTTCTTT. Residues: CASSTQGAAEAFF.

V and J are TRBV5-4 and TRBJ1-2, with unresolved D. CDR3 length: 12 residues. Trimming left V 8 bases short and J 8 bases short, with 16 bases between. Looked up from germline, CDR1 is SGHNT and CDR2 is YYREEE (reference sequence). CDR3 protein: CARPNLRGGYTF. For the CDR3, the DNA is TGTGCCAGACCCAATTTGCGCGGGGGCTACACCTTC.

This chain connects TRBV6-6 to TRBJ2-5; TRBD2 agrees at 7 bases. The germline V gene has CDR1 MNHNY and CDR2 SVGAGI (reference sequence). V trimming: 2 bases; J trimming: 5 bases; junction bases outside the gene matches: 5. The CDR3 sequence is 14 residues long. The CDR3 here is CASSYGGGQETQYF. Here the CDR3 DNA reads TGTGCCAGCAGTTACGGGGGAGGGCAGGAGACCCAGTACTTC.

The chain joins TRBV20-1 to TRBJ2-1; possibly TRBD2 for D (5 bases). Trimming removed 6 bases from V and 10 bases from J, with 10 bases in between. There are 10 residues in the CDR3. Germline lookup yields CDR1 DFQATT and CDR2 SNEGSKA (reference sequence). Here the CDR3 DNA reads TGCAGTGCGGAGGAGACCGAGCAGTTCTTC. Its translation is CSAEETEQFF.

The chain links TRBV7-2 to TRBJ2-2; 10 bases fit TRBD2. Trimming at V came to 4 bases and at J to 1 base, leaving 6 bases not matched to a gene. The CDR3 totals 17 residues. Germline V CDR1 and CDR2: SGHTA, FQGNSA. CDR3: CASSSTRLAGNTGELFF. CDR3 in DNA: TGTGCCAGCAGCTCAACGAGACTAGCGGGGAACACCGGGGAGCTGTTTTTT.

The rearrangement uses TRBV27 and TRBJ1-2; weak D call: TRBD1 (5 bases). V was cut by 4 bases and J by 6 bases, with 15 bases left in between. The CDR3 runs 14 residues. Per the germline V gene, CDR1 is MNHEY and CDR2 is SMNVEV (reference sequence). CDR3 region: CASSSLGQGHGYTF. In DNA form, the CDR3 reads TGTGCCAGCAGTTCACTGGGGCAGGGCCATGGCTACACCTTC.

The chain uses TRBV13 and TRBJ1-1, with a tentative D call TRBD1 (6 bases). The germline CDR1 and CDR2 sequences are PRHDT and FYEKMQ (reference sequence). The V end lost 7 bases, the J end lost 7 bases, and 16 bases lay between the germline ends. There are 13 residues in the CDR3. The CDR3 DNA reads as TGTGCCAGCAACCCAACAGGGTACCTTGAAGCTTTCTTT. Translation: CASNPTGYLEAFF.

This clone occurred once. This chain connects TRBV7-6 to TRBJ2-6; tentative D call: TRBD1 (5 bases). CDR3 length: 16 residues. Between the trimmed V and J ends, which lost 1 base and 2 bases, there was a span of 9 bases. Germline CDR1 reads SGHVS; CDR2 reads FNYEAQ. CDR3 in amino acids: CASSLDSRAGANVLTF. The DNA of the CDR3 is TGTGCCAGCAGCTTAGACTCCAGGGCTGGGGCCAACGTCCTGACTTTC.

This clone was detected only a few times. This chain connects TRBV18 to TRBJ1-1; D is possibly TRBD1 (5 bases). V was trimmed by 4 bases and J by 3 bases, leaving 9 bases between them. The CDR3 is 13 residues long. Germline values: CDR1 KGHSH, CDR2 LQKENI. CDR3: CASSRATDTEAFF. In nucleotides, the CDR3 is TGTGCCAGCTCACGAGCGACAGACACTGAAGCTTTCTTT.

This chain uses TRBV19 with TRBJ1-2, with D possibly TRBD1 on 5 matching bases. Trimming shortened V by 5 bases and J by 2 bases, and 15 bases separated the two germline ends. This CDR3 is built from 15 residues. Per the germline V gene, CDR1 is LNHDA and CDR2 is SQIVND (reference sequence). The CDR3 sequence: CASSPWRDGNYGYTF. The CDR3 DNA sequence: TGTGCCAGTAGTCCCTGGCGGGACGGGAACTATGGCTACACCTTC. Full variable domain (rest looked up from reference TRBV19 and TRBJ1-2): DGGITQSPKYLFRKEGQNVTLSCEQNLNHDAMYWYRQDPGQGLRLIYYSQIVNDFQKGDIAEGYSVSREKKESFPLTVTSAQKNPTAFYLCASSPWRDGNYGYTFGSGTRLTVV.

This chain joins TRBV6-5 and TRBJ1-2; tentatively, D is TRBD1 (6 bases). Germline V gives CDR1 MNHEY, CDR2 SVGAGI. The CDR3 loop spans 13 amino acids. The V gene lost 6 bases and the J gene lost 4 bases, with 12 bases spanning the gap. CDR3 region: CASSPRDIYGYTF. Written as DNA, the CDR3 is TGTGCCAGCAGCCCCCGGGACATCTATGGCTACACCTTC.

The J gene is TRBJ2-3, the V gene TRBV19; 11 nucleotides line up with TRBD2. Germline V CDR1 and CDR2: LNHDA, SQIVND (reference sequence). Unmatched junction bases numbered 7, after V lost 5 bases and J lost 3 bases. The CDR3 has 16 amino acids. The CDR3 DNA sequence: TGTGCCAGTAGTCCTCGGACTAGCGGGTATACAGATACGCAGTATTTT. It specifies CASSPRTSGYTDTQYF.

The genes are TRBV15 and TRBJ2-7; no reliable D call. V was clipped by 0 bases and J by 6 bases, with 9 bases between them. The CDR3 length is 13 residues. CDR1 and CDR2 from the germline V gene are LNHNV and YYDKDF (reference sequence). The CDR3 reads CATSRDVYREQYF. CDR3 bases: TGTGCCACCAGCAGAGATGTATATCGCGAGCAGTACTTC.

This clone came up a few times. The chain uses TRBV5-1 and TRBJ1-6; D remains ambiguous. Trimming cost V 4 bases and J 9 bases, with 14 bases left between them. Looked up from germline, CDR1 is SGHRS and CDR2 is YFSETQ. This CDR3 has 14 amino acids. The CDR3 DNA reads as TGCGCCAGCAGCCCCCAGCTGGGCTCTTCACCCCTCCACTTT. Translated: CASSPQLGSSPLHF.

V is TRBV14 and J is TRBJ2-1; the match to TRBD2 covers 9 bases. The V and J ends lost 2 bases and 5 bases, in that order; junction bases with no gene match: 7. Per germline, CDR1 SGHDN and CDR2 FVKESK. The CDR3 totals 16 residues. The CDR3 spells CASSQRWAGGHNEQFF. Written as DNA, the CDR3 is TGTGCCAGCAGCCAAAGGTGGGCGGGAGGGCACAATGAGCAGTTCTTC.

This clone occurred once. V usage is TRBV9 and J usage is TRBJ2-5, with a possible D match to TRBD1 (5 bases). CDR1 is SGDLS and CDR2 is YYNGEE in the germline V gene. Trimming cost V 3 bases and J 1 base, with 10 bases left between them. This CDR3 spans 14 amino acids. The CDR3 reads CASSASDTQETQYF. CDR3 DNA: TGTGCCAGCAGCGCCTCGGACACCCAAGAGACCCAGTACTTC.

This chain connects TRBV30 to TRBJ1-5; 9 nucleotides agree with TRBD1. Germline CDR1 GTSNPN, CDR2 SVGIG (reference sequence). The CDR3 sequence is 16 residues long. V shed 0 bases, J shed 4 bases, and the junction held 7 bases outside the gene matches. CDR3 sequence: CAWSVLGGQGNQPQHF. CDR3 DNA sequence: TGTGCCTGGAGTGTACTCGGAGGACAGGGGAATCAGCCCCAGCATTTT.

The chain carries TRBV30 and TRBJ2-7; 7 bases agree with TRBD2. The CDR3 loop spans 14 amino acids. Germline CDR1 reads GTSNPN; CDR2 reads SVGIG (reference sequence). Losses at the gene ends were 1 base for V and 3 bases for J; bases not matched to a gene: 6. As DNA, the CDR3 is TGTGCCTGGAGTGATCCTAGCGGTTTCTACGAGCAGTACTTC. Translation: CAWSDPSGFYEQYF.